The source of this T cell receptor (beta chain) is a study of cytomegalovirus exposure and HLA in healthy donors. 13 Jbeta primers and 60 Vbeta primers were used for the PCR. Some clones are missing from TCRdb's copy, which holds only in-frame ones; the method was immunoSEQ multiplex PCR. The top ten hold roughly 9.7% of the sample, which has about 140,000 clones, about 80% seen once. This CDR3 is 15 amino acids long. CDR1 is MNHNS, CDR2 SASEGT, per germline. V gave up 2 bases and J gave up 0 bases; unmatched junction bases: 3. Whole-study results and caveats: Immune exposure information comprised only CMV serostatus. Around 18,000 TCR beta sequences were associated with HLA alleles at 0.05 false discovery rate in a later analysis.

About this clone itself: Antigen: not known.

This TCR was sampled from a woman aged 55-69 years in good health and CMV-seropositive. The V gene is TRBV6-1, the J gene TRBJ2-7, with TRBD1 matching 8 bases. The source material was PBMCs. CDR3 coding DNA: TGTGCCAGCAGTGAAAGGACAGGGAGCTCCTACGAGCAGTACTTC. Translation: CASSERTGSSYEQYF.